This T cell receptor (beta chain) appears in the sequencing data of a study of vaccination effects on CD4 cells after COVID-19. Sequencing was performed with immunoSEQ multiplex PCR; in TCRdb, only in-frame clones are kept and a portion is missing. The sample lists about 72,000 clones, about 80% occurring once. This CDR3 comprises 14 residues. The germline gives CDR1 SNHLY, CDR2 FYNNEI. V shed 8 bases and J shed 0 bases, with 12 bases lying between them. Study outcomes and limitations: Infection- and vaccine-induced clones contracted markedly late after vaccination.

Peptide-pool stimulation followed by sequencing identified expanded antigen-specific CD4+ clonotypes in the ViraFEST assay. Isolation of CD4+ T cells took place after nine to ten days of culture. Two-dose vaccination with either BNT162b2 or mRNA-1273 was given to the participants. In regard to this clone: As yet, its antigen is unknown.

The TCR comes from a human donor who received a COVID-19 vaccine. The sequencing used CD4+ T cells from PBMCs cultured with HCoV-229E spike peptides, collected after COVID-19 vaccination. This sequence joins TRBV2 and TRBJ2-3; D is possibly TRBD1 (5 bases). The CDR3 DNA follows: TGTGCCAGCGGGGCAGACCGAAGCACAGATACGCAGTATTTT. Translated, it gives CASGADRSTDTQYF.